What follows describes a single T cell receptor beta chain. A second PCR, run for about 7 to 11 cycles, used a sample-barcoded 5' primer plus a J-beta primer mix. TCRdb re-called the 5' RACE reads through MiXCR, storing one row per CDR3 protein. This sample has some 1.4 million distinct CDR3 sequences, with 42% found just once. These data are taken from a study of blood T cells in healthy people across ages. Study context: Capturing about one barcoded beta molecule per two T cells was achieved by template switching.

Trimming left V 6 bases short and J 0 bases short, with 28 bases between. The length of the CDR3 is 20 residues. The receptor's source is a young woman in good health. The rearrangement links TRBV12-3 or TRBV12-4 to TRBJ2-3; D remains ambiguous. Sequenced input: blood. The CDR3 is CASSHFPLFSPYPSTDTQYF. Here the CDR3 DNA reads TGTGCCAGCAGCCACTTCCCCCTCTTTTCCCCATACCCTAGCACAGATACGCAGTATTTT.